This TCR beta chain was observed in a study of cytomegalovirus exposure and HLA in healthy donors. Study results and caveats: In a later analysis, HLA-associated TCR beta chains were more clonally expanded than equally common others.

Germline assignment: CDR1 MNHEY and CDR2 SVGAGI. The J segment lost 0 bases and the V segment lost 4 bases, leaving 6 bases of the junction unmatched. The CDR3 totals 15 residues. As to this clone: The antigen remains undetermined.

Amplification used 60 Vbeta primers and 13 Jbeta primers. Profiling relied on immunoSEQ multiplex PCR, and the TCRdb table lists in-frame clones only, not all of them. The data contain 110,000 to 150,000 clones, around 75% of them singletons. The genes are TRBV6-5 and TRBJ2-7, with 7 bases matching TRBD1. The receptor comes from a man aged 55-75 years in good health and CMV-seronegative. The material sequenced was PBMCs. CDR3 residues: CASSSDRESSYEQYF. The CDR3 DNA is TGTGCCAGCAGTTCAGACAGGGAGAGCTCCTACGAGCAGTACTTC.